This TCR beta chain was sequenced in a study of tumor-infiltrating lymphocytes in primary liver carcinoma. Study as a whole: Among the tumors, stages were T1-T3 N0M0 and sizes about 4.2 to 10 cm. In every tissue type, samples returned a similar yield of roughly 3.5 to 8 million productive TCRbeta reads.

In addition to blood RNA drawn from unsorted whole blood, germline DNA was extracted. Comment on this clonotype: Its antigen is not known. One end of the junction varies from germline; a read error may be responsible.

This CDR3 has 15 residues. Germline V lookup: CDR1 MNHEY, CDR2 SVGAGI. Making TCR beta cDNA involved 400 to 600 ng total RNA and a constant-region primer. Libraries for TCR beta were built through three nested multiplex PCR rounds, which together made up a slightly modified ARM-PCR procedure. TRBV1-TRBV30 forward primers paired with a C-beta reverse primer were used in the first two PCR rounds, which ran approximately 11 cycles each. One entry per CDR3 protein results from TCRdb running MiXCR on the multiplex PCR reads. The repertoire has about 330,000 distinct CDR3 sequences, approximately 64% of them found once; the top ten carry roughly 6%. Findings and limits, study-wide: The samples were not sorted (they were bulk), so CD4+ and CD8+ repertoires were not compared.

The rearrangement links TRBV6-5 to TRBJ2-1; the D gene is possibly TRBD2 (5 bases). Sequences were obtained from peripheral blood. The source is a man aged 35-49 years with primary liver carcinoma and hepatitis B virus infection. DNA for the CDR3: TGTACCAGCAGTTTAAGCGGTTCGATCTACAATGAGCAGTTCTTC. Protein product: CTSSLSGSIYNEQFF.